Listed below are T cell receptor beta chains from one sample, sequenced in a study of control samples from healthy donors and cancer patients. TCRdb keeps only in-frame clones here, not all; method: immunoSEQ multiplex PCR. The sample lists about 180,000 clones, about 92% occurring once. The sequenced material came from blood. These receptor sequences come from a young man in good health. The CDR3 runs from the conserved cysteine through the conserved F or W. Each record gives: J gene, clone size, D gene, V gene, CDR3 protein, CDR3 DNA. A D gene is named only where the DNA matches it firmly. For some rows the clone size is stated as once, few or many, or as a class when expanded; others skip it.

j_call: TRBJ2-5
clone_size: once
d_call: NA
v_call: TRBV18
cdr3_aa: CASSPNPGGRPGETQYF
cdr3_nt: TGTGCCAGCTCACCGAACCCAGGAGGCCGTCCGGGGGAGACCCAGTACTTC

j_call: TRBJ2-2
clone_size: NA
d_call: NA
v_call: TRBV12-3/TRBV12-4
cdr3_aa: CASSLGGSGELFF
cdr3_nt: TGTGCCAGCAGCTTAGGAGGGTCCGGGGAGCTGTTTTTT

j_call: TRBJ1-2
clone_size: NA
d_call: NA
v_call: TRBV6-2/TRBV6-3
cdr3_aa: CASSLGTPSAGNYGYTF
cdr3_nt: TGTGCCAGCAGTTTAGGGACCCCCTCGGCAGGGAACTATGGCTACACCTTC

j_call: TRBJ1-3
clone_size: NA
d_call: NA
v_call: TRBV24-1
cdr3_aa: CATSVPEENTIYF
cdr3_nt: NA

j_call: TRBJ1-3
clone_size: NA
d_call: TRBD1
v_call: TRBV28
cdr3_aa: CASSPSRGQGMLNTIYF
cdr3_nt: TGTGCCAGCAGTCCTAGCAGGGGACAGGGCATGCTGAACACCATATATTTT

j_call: TRBJ1-4
clone_size: NA
d_call: NA
v_call: TRBV7-9
cdr3_aa: CASSTPAGEKLFF
cdr3_nt: TGTGCCAGCAGCACTCCGGCCGGTGAAAAACTGTTTTTT

j_call: TRBJ2-7
clone_size: NA
d_call: NA
v_call: TRBV5-1
cdr3_aa: CASSRGGGSYEQYF
cdr3_nt: TGCGCCAGCAGCCGCGGAGGGGGGTCCTACGAGCAGTACTTC

j_call: TRBJ1-2
clone_size: NA
d_call: NA
v_call: TRBV9
cdr3_aa: CASSVVGMGGYTF
cdr3_nt: TGTGCCAGCAGCGTAGTAGGGATGGGTGGCTACACCTTC

j_call: TRBJ1-2
clone_size: NA
d_call: TRBD1
v_call: TRBV7-2
cdr3_aa: CASSPGMTGHYGYTF
cdr3_nt: TGTGCCAGCAGCCCGGGAATGACAGGGCATTATGGCTACACCTTC

j_call: TRBJ1-3
clone_size: NA
d_call: NA
v_call: TRBV5-1
cdr3_aa: CASSLVPKAGNTIYF
cdr3_nt: TGCGCCAGCAGCTTGGTCCCTAAGGCTGGAAACACCATATATTTT

j_call: TRBJ2-2
clone_size: NA
d_call: TRBD2
v_call: TRBV5-1
cdr3_aa: CASSSLVLAGGTGELFF
cdr3_nt: TGCGCCAGCAGCTCATTGGTGCTAGCGGGGGGGACCGGGGAGCTGTTTTTT

j_call: TRBJ1-6
clone_size: NA
d_call: TRBD1
v_call: TRBV11-1
cdr3_aa: CASSPETGRNSPLHF
cdr3_nt: TGTGCCAGCAGCCCGGAGACAGGGAGAAATTCACCCCTCCACTTT

j_call: TRBJ1-3
clone_size: NA
d_call: TRBD1
v_call: TRBV11-2
cdr3_aa: CASSSDRGNTIYF
cdr3_nt: TGTGCCAGCAGCTCCGACAGGGGGAACACCATATATTTT

j_call: TRBJ2-5
clone_size: NA
d_call: NA
v_call: TRBV7-2
cdr3_aa: CASSLHPSRDTTQETQYF
cdr3_nt: TGTGCCAGCAGCTTGCACCCATCCCGGGACACGACCCAAGAGACCCAGTACTTC

j_call: TRBJ1-1
clone_size: NA
d_call: NA
v_call: TRBV27
cdr3_aa: CASRPLGGGNTEAFF
cdr3_nt: TGTGCCAGCAGACCACTTGGGGGGGGGAACACTGAAGCTTTCTTT

j_call: TRBJ2-1
clone_size: NA
d_call: TRBD1
v_call: TRBV2
cdr3_aa: CASRDRYNEQFF
cdr3_nt: TGTGCCTCCCGGGACAGGTACAATGAGCAGTTCTTC

j_call: TRBJ1-2
clone_size: NA
d_call: NA
v_call: TRBV19
cdr3_aa: CASSILWTANYGYTF
cdr3_nt: TGTGCCAGTAGTATTCTCTGGACAGCTAACTATGGCTACACCTTC

j_call: TRBJ1-4
clone_size: NA
d_call: NA
v_call: TRBV7-9
cdr3_aa: CASSRAPDGNEKLFF
cdr3_nt: TGTGCCAGCAGCCGAGCACCGGACGGAAATGAAAAACTGTTTTTT

j_call: TRBJ1-2
clone_size: NA
d_call: TRBD1
v_call: TRBV10-1
cdr3_aa: CASSESRARGQGYTF
cdr3_nt: TGCGCCAGCAGTGAGTCAAGGGCCAGGGGGCAAGGCTACACCTTC

j_call: TRBJ2-3
clone_size: NA
d_call: NA
v_call: TRBV27
cdr3_aa: CASSSIGYTDTQYF
cdr3_nt: TGTGCCAGCAGTTCCATAGGGTACACAGATACGCAGTATTTT